The sequence of this TCR beta chain was determined in a study of OX40 agonist ivuxolimab in advanced cancers. The wider study: A partial response was reached by three patients: one with hepatocellular carcinoma and two with cutaneous melanoma.

Findings and limits, study-wide: Expanded peripheral T cells had an undetermined antigen specificity.

The assay was immunoSEQ multiplex PCR, and TCRdb's table has in-frame clones only and misses some. The sample includes 20,000 to 25,000 clones, about 86% of them seen just once. The ends were cut back, 8 bases at V and 10 bases at J, with 21 bases in the middle. Germline lookup yields CDR1 SNHLY and CDR2 FYNNEI. The CDR3 loop spans 14 amino acids. Turning to this clone: Its antigen remains unidentified.

This sequence originates from an adult with an advanced solid tumor such as melanoma, head and neck, liver or kidney cancer. The chain has TRBV2 and TRBJ2-1, with TRBD2 as a possible D gene (6 bases). This specimen was CD4+ or CD8+ T cells sorted from blood, taken in a trial of the OX40 agonist ivuxolimab. This chain's CDR3 is CASARDSHEREQFF. For the CDR3, the DNA is TGTGCCAGCGCCAGGGACTCTCACGAACGGGAGCAGTTCTTC. Complete variable domain (other parts from reference TRBV2 and TRBJ2-1): EPEVTQTPSHQVTQMGQEVILRCVPISNHLYFYWYRQILGQKVEFLVSFYNNEISEKSEIFDDQFSVERPDGSNFTLKIRSTKLEDSAMYFCASARDSHEREQFFGPGTRLTVL.